A single sample gave rise to the 22 T cell receptor beta chains below, sequenced in a study of T cells in Graves' hyperthyroidism and ophthalmopathy. The CDR3 regions of TCR beta were amplified from RNA transcripts. HTBI primers drove first-round RT-PCR of the TCR CDR3. TCRdb independently ran MiXCR on the multiplex PCR reads; one entry per CDR3 protein. The sample carries about 360,000 distinct CDR3 sequences, approximately 25% recorded once. The sequenced sample consisted of blood. These receptors came from a man in his fifties with Graves' hyperthyroidism.

This clonotype was recorded a few times. The CDR3 loop is CASSLTGTGDGNQPQHF. The CDR3 bases are TGTGCCAGCAGCTTAACCGGGACAGGGGACGGCAATCAGCCCCAGCATTTT. The chain uses TRBV11-2 and TRBJ1-5; TRBD1 matches at 10 bases. This CDR3 has 17 amino acids. After removal of 2 bases from V and 2 bases from J, the junction contained 6 bases not matched to a gene. Germline V gene lookup returns CDR1 SGHAT and CDR2 FQNNGV.

This clonotype was observed at least ten times. The chain joins TRBV28 to TRBJ2-1; 11 bases line up with TRBD2. The CDR3 loop spans 16 amino acids. Germline CDR1 and CDR2: MDHEN and SYDVKM. V lost 1 base to trimming and J lost 2 bases; unmatched junction nucleotides: 1. CDR3 coding DNA: TGTGCCAGCAGTTTATTACTAGCGGGAGCCTACAATGAGCAGTTCTTC. Encoded protein: CASSLLLAGAYNEQFF. Combining the CDR3 with reference TRBV28 and TRBJ2-1 gives the whole variable domain DVKVTQSSRYLVKRTGEKVFLECVQDMDHENMFWYRQDPGLGLRLIYFSYDVKMKEKGDIPEGYSVSREKKERFSLILESASTNQTSMYLCASSLLLAGAYNEQFFGPGTRLTVL.

The V and J genes are TRBV10-2 and TRBJ1-1; D unclear. This CDR3 is built from 13 residues. The V end lost 3 bases, the J end lost 3 bases, and 8 bases lay between the germline ends. Germline CDR1 reads WSHSY; CDR2 reads SAAADI. Here the CDR3 reads CASSEYQDTEAFF. CDR3 coding DNA: TGCGCCAGCAGTGAATACCAGGACACTGAAGCTTTCTTT.

This clonotype was recorded a few times. The rearrangement joins TRBV25-1 to TRBJ2-5, with 9 bases that match TRBD1. Germline-derived CDR1 and CDR2 are MGHDK and SYGVNS. V shed 1 base and J 3 bases; nucleotides not matched to a gene: 15. The CDR3 loop spans 19 amino acids. The CDR3: CASSELGTGDRVGEETQYF. Written as DNA, the CDR3 is TGTGCCAGCAGTGAATTGGGGACGGGGGACAGGGTGGGGGAAGAGACCCAGTACTTC. Filled out from reference TRBV25-1 and TRBJ2-5, the complete variable domain reads EADIYQTPRYLVIGTGKKITLECSQTMGHDKMYWYQQDPGMELHLIHYSYGVNSTEKGDLSSESTVSRIRTEHFPLTLESARPSHTSQYLCASSELGTGDRVGEETQYFGPGTRLLVL.

The CDR3: CASSLFGGSQPQHF. CDR3 bases: TGTGCCAGCAGTTTATTCGGGGGCTCTCAGCCCCAGCATTTT. V is TRBV28 and J is TRBJ1-5; TRBD1 is a possible D gene (6 bases). Deletions cut 1 base from V and 6 bases from J, with 10 bases between. The CDR3 consists of 14 residues. CDR1 is MDHEN, CDR2 SYDVKM, per germline.

This clonotype was detected a few times. The chain links TRBV19 to TRBJ1-1, with D hard to call. The germline gives CDR1 LNHDA, CDR2 SQIVND (reference sequence). Trimming took off 4 bases at V and 0 bases at J, with 12 bases between the two ends. The CDR3 contains 15 residues. This CDR3 reads CASSTSGPLNTEAFF. As DNA, the CDR3 is TGTGCCAGTAGTACGTCCGGGCCGTTGAACACTGAAGCTTTCTTT.

The chain combines TRBV4-1 with TRBJ2-1; 7 bases line up with TRBD2. The CDR3 runs 13 residues. The V and J ends lost 1 base and 13 bases, in that order; junction bases with no gene match: 7. The V gene's germline CDR1 is MGHRA and CDR2 YSYEKL. The CDR3 DNA follows: TGCGCCAGCAGCCAAGGTCCGGGAGGAAATCAGTTCTTC. This encodes CASSQGPGGNQFF.

V and J are TRBV28 and TRBJ1-1, with D unclear. This CDR3 region has 12 residues. CDR1 is MDHEN and CDR2 is SYDVKM in the germline V gene. The V gene lost 6 bases and the J gene lost 2 bases, with 7 bases spanning the gap. The CDR3 loop is CASREINTEAFF. The CDR3 DNA reads as TGTGCCAGCAGGGAAATTAACACTGAAGCTTTCTTT.

This clonotype was seen a handful of times. J is TRBJ2-3 and V is TRBV7-9, with TRBD1 as a possible D gene (7 bases). Looked up from germline, CDR1 is SEHNR and CDR2 is FQNEAQ (reference sequence). The CDR3 covers 14 residues. The V end lost 5 bases, the J end lost 4 bases, and 13 bases lay between the germline ends. The CDR3 reads CASSQTGRSDTQYF. DNA for the CDR3: TGTGCCAGCAGCCAGACAGGGAGGTCAGATACGCAGTATTTT.

This clonotype was seen ten or more times. CDR3 in DNA: TGTGCCAGCAGCTTGTTCGGTGGCTCCTACAATGAGCAGTTCTTC. As protein: CASSLFGGSYNEQFF. The chain couples TRBV7-2 to TRBJ2-1; D not resolved. V was cut by 3 bases and J by 0 bases, with 9 bases left in between. The germline CDR1 and CDR2 sequences are SGHTA and FQGNSA. The CDR3 loop spans 15 amino acids.

The chain links TRBV7-3 to TRBJ1-3, with D perhaps matching TRBD1 (5 bases). Per germline, CDR1 SGHTA and CDR2 FQGTGA. This CDR3 spans 15 amino acids. Trimming left V 5 bases short and J 2 bases short, with 13 bases between. CDR3 amino acids: CASSISSGPGNTIYF. Here the CDR3 DNA reads TGTGCCAGCAGCATTAGTTCAGGGCCTGGAAACACCATATATTTT.

The rearrangement uses TRBV5-1 and TRBJ1-2; D is unclear. CDR1 and CDR2 from the germline V gene are SGHRS and YFSETQ. The CDR3 loop spans 13 amino acids. Trimming removed 4 bases from V and 1 base from J, with 8 bases in between. The CDR3 DNA sequence: TGCGCCAGCAGCGGAATACTTAACTATGGCTACACCTTC. Its protein is CASSGILNYGYTF.

This clonotype was observed a handful of times. The genes are TRBV3-1 and TRBJ2-3, with 11 bases fitting TRBD2. V lost 6 bases, J lost 1 base, and 6 bases stayed unmatched. This CDR3 region has 16 residues. Germline values: CDR1 LGHDT, CDR2 YNNKEL (reference sequence). The CDR3 here is CASRRKGLAGTDTQYF. The CDR3 nucleotides are TGTGCCAGCAGGCGAAAGGGACTAGCGGGCACAGATACGCAGTATTTT.

This clonotype was counted at least ten times. This chain connects TRBV2 to TRBJ2-7; TRBD1 or TRBD2 may be the D gene (5 bases each). V lost 8 bases and J 2 bases, leaving 13 bases between the germline ends. Germline values: CDR1 SNHLY, CDR2 FYNNEI. The CDR3 is made up of 13 amino acids. CDR3 amino acids: CASSGTLAYEQYF. CDR3 sequence (DNA): TGTGCCAGCTCAGGGACCTTAGCCTACGAGCAGTACTTC.

V usage is TRBV12-3 or TRBV12-4 and J usage is TRBJ2-7; TRBD2 agrees at 8 bases. The CDR3 extends over 15 amino acids. After removal of 7 bases from V and 2 bases from J, the junction contained 10 bases not matched to a gene. The chain's CDR3 is CASTDGGAGAYEQYF. The CDR3 nucleotides are TGTGCCAGCACCGATGGTGGAGCGGGAGCCTACGAGCAGTACTTC.

This clonotype has just a few counts. This chain connects TRBV15 to TRBJ2-7; TRBD2 matches at 8 bases. The trim removed 0 bases at V and 7 bases at J, leaving 5 bases unmatched. The length of the CDR3 is 14 residues. CDR1 and CDR2 from the germline V gene are LNHNV and YYDKDF (reference sequence). CDR3 DNA sequence: TGTGCCACCAGCAGAGATTCGTCGGGGGGGGAGCAGTACTTC. It is translated as CATSRDSSGGEQYF.

In this sample, this clonotype turned up once. The chain is built from TRBV4-2 and TRBJ2-2; D not certain. Germline values: CDR1 LGHNA, CDR2 YNFKEQ. V was clipped by 0 bases and J by 4 bases, with 6 bases between them. This CDR3 contains 14 residues. The CDR3 DNA is TGTGCCAGCAGCCAAGATGGGCCCACCGGGGAGCTGTTTTTT. This sequence encodes CASSQDGPTGELFF.

This clonotype occurred a few times. The chain has TRBV28 and TRBJ2-7; no clear D. Per germline, CDR1 MDHEN and CDR2 SYDVKM. The V and J ends lost 5 bases and 2 bases respectively, with 7 bases between them. The CDR3 sequence is 12 residues long. Here the CDR3 DNA reads TGTGCCAGCAGTATCTCCACCTACGAGCAGTACTTC. Translation: CASSISTYEQYF.

The V call is TRBV15, the J call TRBJ2-1; 12 nucleotides match TRBD2. The CDR3 has 14 residues. Germline CDR1 and CDR2: LNHNV and YYDKDF (reference sequence). The trim removed 3 bases at V and 7 bases at J, leaving 1 base unmatched. CDR3 sequence: CATSSTSGRNEQFF. The CDR3 coding sequence is TGTGCCACCAGCAGTACTAGCGGGAGGAATGAGCAGTTCTTC.

This clonotype turned up a few times. DNA of the CDR3: TGTGCCAGCAGCCAAGTCGACGAGTACAATGAGCAGTTCTTC. Translated: CASSQVDEYNEQFF. This rearrangement joins TRBV3-1 to TRBJ2-1; no firm D call. The CDR3 is 14 residues long. Germline CDR1 is LGHDT and CDR2 is YNNKEL (reference sequence). The V and J ends lost 1 base and 4 bases respectively, with 8 bases between them.

This rearrangement joins TRBV12-3 or TRBV12-4 to TRBJ2-1; D not resolved. CDR3 length: 14 amino acids. Trimming removed 6 bases at V and 5 bases at J, with 14 bases between. The CDR3 here is CASSWTGEDNEQFF. CDR3 coding DNA: TGTGCCAGCAGCTGGACCGGAGAGGACAATGAGCAGTTCTTC.

This clonotype was detected only a few times. The chain employs TRBV7-2 and TRBJ1-4; 10 positions match TRBD1. V lost 5 bases to trimming and J lost 8 bases; unmatched junction nucleotides: 11. Germline CDR1 is SGHTA and CDR2 is FQGNSA. The CDR3 totals 16 residues. For the CDR3, the DNA is TGTGCCAGCAGCCCGGACCTGACAGGGGGCGTAGAAAAACTGTTTTTT. This sequence encodes CASSPDLTGGVEKLFF.